This passage covers 18 T cell receptor beta chains from one sample sequenced in a study of cytomegalovirus exposure and HLA in healthy donors. 60 Vbeta and 13 Jbeta primers were used in PCR. Clones were read by immunoSEQ multiplex PCR, and TCRdb kept only the in-frame ones, dropping some. Of more than 100,000 clones detected, roughly 70% appear once; the ten largest clones hold less than 4.5%. The sequencing input was PBMCs. The origin of the receptors is a woman in her 40s in good health and CMV-seronegative.

CDR3 amino acids: CASSQVDSYEQYF. The CDR3 nucleotides read TGTGCCAGCAGCCAAGTCGACAGCTACGAGCAGTACTTC. The rearrangement joins TRBV4-2 to TRBJ2-7, with a weak D call TRBD1 (5 bases). Germline assignment: CDR1 LGHNA and CDR2 YNFKEQ. This CDR3 region has 13 residues. The V end was cut by 1 base, the J end by 3 bases, with 7 bases between.

This clone was counted only a few times. The chain couples TRBV4-1 to TRBJ1-2; the D gene is possibly TRBD1 (6 bases). The V end was cut by 4 bases, the J end by 0 bases, with 12 bases between. The CDR3 runs 15 residues. Germline V CDR1 and CDR2: MGHRA, YSYEKL. The CDR3 loop reads CASSRGQTTNYGYTF. The DNA for the CDR3 is TGCGCCAGCAGCCGAGGACAGACTACTAACTATGGCTACACCTTC.

This clone was counted only a few times. The V gene is TRBV10-3, the J gene TRBJ1-3; tentatively, D is TRBD1 (6 bases). V lost 4 bases to trimming and J lost 0 bases, with 10 bases between them. Germline loops: CDR1 ENHRY, CDR2 SYGVKD. CDR3 length: 15 residues. CDR3: CAISVRQVSGNTIYF. The CDR3 region has the DNA TGTGCCATCAGTGTACGACAGGTCTCTGGAAACACCATATATTTT.

The V call is TRBV19, the J call TRBJ2-1; unclear D gene. Looked up from germline, CDR1 is LNHDA and CDR2 is SQIVND (reference sequence). Trimming removed 2 bases at V and 7 bases at J, with 12 bases between. CDR3 length: 14 amino acids. The CDR3 reads CASSILGVSNEQFF. CDR3 DNA: TGTGCCAGTAGTATATTAGGAGTATCAAATGAGCAGTTCTTC.

The chain links TRBV6-5 to TRBJ2-3, with 7 bases lining up with TRBD2. CDR1 is MNHEY and CDR2 is SVGAGI in the germline V gene. The CDR3 totals 15 residues. V was clipped by 7 bases and J by 3 bases; unmatched bases: 10. The CDR3 loop reads CASNDGSGVTDTQYF. The CDR3 DNA reads TGTGCCAGCAACGACGGGAGCGGGGTGACAGATACGCAGTATTTT.

V gene TRBV7-2 combines with J gene TRBJ1-2; D possibly corresponds to TRBD1 (6 bases). Per the germline V gene, CDR1 is SGHTA and CDR2 is FQGNSA. The V end was cut by 5 bases, the J end by 2 bases, with 12 bases between. The CDR3 contains 14 residues. The CDR3 coding sequence is TGTGCCAGCAGCCAGTTAGGGGGAAACTATGGCTACACCTTC. This gives the protein CASSQLGGNYGYTF.

The chain employs TRBV4-3 and TRBJ2-7; 10 nucleotides agree with TRBD2. V trimming: 4 bases; J trimming: 5 bases; junction bases outside the gene matches: 11. Germline lookup yields CDR1 LGHNA and CDR2 YSLEER. The length of the CDR3 is 16 residues. The CDR3 here is CASSLTSSGSFHEQYF. For the CDR3, the DNA is TGCGCCAGCAGCCTCACTTCTAGCGGGAGTTTTCACGAGCAGTACTTC.

This clone was seen a handful of times. This chain connects TRBV6-5 to TRBJ2-1, with 9 bases fitting TRBD1. The CDR3 has 13 residues. With 8 bases clipped from V and 8 bases from J, the junction kept 7 bases outside the gene matches. The germline V gene encodes CDR1 MNHEY and CDR2 SVGAGI. This chain's CDR3 is CASSRGQGYEQFF. CDR3 coding DNA: TGTGCCAGCTCTAGGGGACAGGGTTATGAGCAGTTCTTC.

This clone showed up just once. This sequence joins TRBV30 and TRBJ1-5; 7 positions agree with TRBD1. CDR3 length: 16 amino acids. V lost 0 bases to trimming and J lost 4 bases; unmatched junction nucleotides: 9. Per the germline V gene, CDR1 is GTSNPN and CDR2 is SVGIG (reference sequence). This CDR3 reads CAWSVRAGGRNQPQHF. The DNA for the CDR3 is TGTGCCTGGAGTGTACGGGCAGGGGGTAGGAATCAGCCCCAGCATTTT.

The V gene is TRBV5-4, the J gene TRBJ2-7; D perhaps matches TRBD2 (5 bases). The V gene lost 6 bases and the J gene lost 9 bases, with 13 bases spanning the gap. CDR3 length: 11 residues. CDR1 and CDR2 (germline): SGHNT, YYREEE (reference sequence). CDR3 in amino acids: CASTLGAVQYF. For the CDR3, the DNA is TGTGCCAGCACCCTGGGAGCAGTGCAGTACTTC.

This clone occurred once. The rearrangement uses TRBV5-6 and TRBJ2-7; D gene ambiguous. The CDR3 has 16 residues. CDR1 is SGHDT and CDR2 is YYEEEE in the germline V gene. The V end lost 0 bases, the J end lost 1 base, and 14 bases lay between the germline ends. CDR3 residues: CASSLAGNSLSYEQYF. The CDR3 coding sequence is TGTGCCAGCAGCTTGGCCGGTAACAGCCTTTCCTACGAGCAGTACTTC. The whole variable domain, remainder taken from reference TRBV5-6 and TRBJ2-7, is DAGVTQSPTHLIKTRGQQVTLRCSPKSGHDTVSWYQQALGQGPQFIFQYYEEEERQRGNFPDRFSGHQFPNYSSELNVNALLLGDSALYLCASSLAGNSLSYEQYFGPGTRLTVT.

The V gene is TRBV7-2, the J gene TRBJ1-6, with D uncertain. Deletions cut 5 bases from V and 9 bases from J, with 17 bases between. The CDR3 totals 15 residues. In germline, CDR1 is SGHTA, CDR2 FQGNSA. CDR3: CASSPWQNERSPLHF. The CDR3 nucleotides read TGTGCCAGCAGCCCCTGGCAGAACGAGCGTTCACCCCTCCACTTT.

V gene TRBV6-6 combines with J gene TRBJ2-5; 10 nucleotides match TRBD1. The junction had 3 bases not matched to a gene; V was cut back by 4 bases and J by 4 bases. Germline lookup yields CDR1 MNHNY and CDR2 SVGAGI (reference sequence). The CDR3 sequence is 14 residues long. The CDR3 sequence: CASSLTGGAETQYF. CDR3 in DNA: TGTGCCAGCAGTTTGACAGGGGGCGCAGAGACCCAGTACTTC.

This clone was seen once. V and J are TRBV6-1 and TRBJ2-1; weak D call: TRBD1 (6 bases). The V gene's germline CDR1 is MNHNS and CDR2 SASEGT. The CDR3 has 15 residues. The V end was cut by 2 bases, the J end by 3 bases, with 11 bases between. The CDR3 reads CASSEFWDNYNEQFF. CDR3 bases: TGTGCCAGCAGTGAATTTTGGGACAACTACAATGAGCAGTTCTTC.

The table lists this clone with a count of one. The rearrangement uses TRBV19 and TRBJ2-1; no reliable D call. In germline, CDR1 is LNHDA, CDR2 SQIVND (reference sequence). The CDR3 spans 13 residues. Trimming shortened V by 7 bases and J by 6 bases, and 13 bases separated the two germline ends. CDR3 region: CASKSRLSNEQFF. The CDR3 DNA is TGTGCCAGTAAATCTAGACTGAGCAATGAGCAGTTCTTC.

The V call is TRBV4-1, the J call TRBJ2-3; 7 positions match TRBD2. Germline V gives CDR1 MGHRA, CDR2 YSYEKL. The length of the CDR3 is 15 residues. V shed 1 base and J 4 bases; nucleotides not matched to a gene: 5. CDR3 in DNA: TGCGCCAGCAGCCAAGGCGGGGGATCTCCAGATACGCAGTATTTT. Translating it yields CASSQGGGSPDTQYF.

The chain employs TRBV7-2 and TRBJ2-5; 9 nucleotides match TRBD2. The CDR3 is 19 residues long. V was clipped by 1 base and J by 1 base; unmatched bases: 13. Germline CDR1 SGHTA, CDR2 FQGNSA. DNA of the CDR3: TGTGCCAGCAGCTTAGGCGGGGGGGGTCCGACAAGACCCCAAGAGACCCAGTACTTC. Amino acid sequence: CASSLGGGGPTRPQETQYF. Drawing the rest from reference TRBV7-2 and TRBJ2-5, the complete variable domain is GAGVSQSPSNKVTEKGKDVELRCDPISGHTALYWYRQSLGQGLEFLIYFQGNSAPDKSGLPSDRFSAERTGGSVSTLTIQRTQQEDSAVYLCASSLGGGGPTRPQETQYFGPGTRLLVL.

The chain has TRBV5-6 and TRBJ2-2; a possible D gene is TRBD2 (6 bases). Germline V gene data show CDR1 as SGHDT and CDR2 as YYEEEE. Trimming shortened V by 1 base and J by 0 bases, and 10 bases separated the two germline ends. The CDR3 is made up of 16 amino acids. CDR3 bases: TGTGCCAGCAGCTTGAACGGACTATCGAACACCGGGGAGCTGTTTTTT. Translating it yields CASSLNGLSNTGELFF.